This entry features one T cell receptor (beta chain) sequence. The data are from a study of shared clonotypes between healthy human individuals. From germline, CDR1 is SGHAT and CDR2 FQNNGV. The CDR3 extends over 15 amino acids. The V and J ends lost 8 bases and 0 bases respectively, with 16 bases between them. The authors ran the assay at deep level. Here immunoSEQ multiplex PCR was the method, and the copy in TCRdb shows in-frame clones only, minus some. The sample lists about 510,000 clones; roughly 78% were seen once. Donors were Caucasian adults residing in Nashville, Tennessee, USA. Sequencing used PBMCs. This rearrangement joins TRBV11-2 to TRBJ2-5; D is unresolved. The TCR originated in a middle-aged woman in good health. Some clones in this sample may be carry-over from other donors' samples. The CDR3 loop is CASGRKVGYQETQYF. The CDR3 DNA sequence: TGTGCCAGCGGACGCAAAGTGGGGTACCAAGAGACCCAGTACTTC.